The 3 T cell receptor beta chains below all came from one sample that was sequenced in a study of CD8 T cells in Susac syndrome. An input of about 0.5 to 1 ug of RNA was subjected to reverse transcription using random hexamers. TCRdb analysed the immunoSEQ multiplex PCR reads with MiXCR anew, one entry per CDR3 protein. The table lists around 81,000 distinct CDR3 sequences, 94% of them singletons, with roughly 0.88% in the top ten. Material: CD8+ T cells from PBMCs. These TCRs come from a human donor with Susac syndrome.

This clonotype showed up just a few times. The chain uses TRBV11-3 and TRBJ1-6, with a tentative D call TRBD1 (6 bases). This CDR3 region has 13 residues. Trimming removed 5 bases from V and 6 bases from J, with 8 bases in between. Germline CDR1 and CDR2: SGHNT and YENEEA. CDR3 nucleotides: TGTGCCAGCAGCCTGGACAGTAATTCACCCCTCCACTTT. Translating gives CASSLDSNSPLHF.

This clonotype was counted a single time. The chain has TRBV18 and TRBJ2-4; 7 nucleotides match TRBD1. Per the germline V gene, CDR1 is KGHSH and CDR2 is LQKENI. The V segment lost 0 bases and the J segment 6 bases; nucleotides outside the gene matches: 2. This CDR3 has 14 amino acids. The CDR3 spells CASSPPSGGNIQYF. CDR3 coding DNA: TGTGCCAGCTCACCACCGTCAGGGGGAAACATTCAGTACTTC.

The rearrangement uses TRBV15 and TRBJ1-4; tentatively, D is TRBD1 (5 bases). CDR3 size: 15 residues. CDR1 and CDR2 (germline): LNHNV, YYDKDF (reference sequence). The V end was cut by 1 base, the J end by 7 bases, with 13 bases between. The CDR3 loop reads CATSRARGEGEKLFF. CDR3 coding DNA: TGTGCCACCAGCAGAGCTAGGGGCGAAGGTGAAAAACTGTTTTTT.